This T cell receptor (beta chain) was recorded in a study of pediatric ulcerative colitis. Germline values: CDR1 SGHAT, CDR2 FQDESV (reference sequence). Trimming removed 1 base at V and 7 bases at J, with 23 bases between. The CDR3 spans 17 residues. TCRdb's copy holds only in-frame clones and misses some; the assay was immunoSEQ multiplex PCR. The sample holds about 36,000 clones, roughly 85% seen once. The sequence was obtained from a girl aged 5-17 years with moderate ulcerative colitis. Sequenced material: blood. The chain employs TRBV11-1 and TRBJ2-7, with D maybe TRBD2 (6 bases). DNA of the CDR3: TGTGCCAGCAGCTTAGAGGGTGGGAGGCCGGCCCATCGGGAGCAGTACTTC. This encodes CASSLEGGRPAHREQYF.